The 22 T cell receptor beta chains below come from one sample, sequenced in a study of radiation and T cells in renal cell carcinoma. TCRdb keeps only in-frame clones here, not all; method: immunoSEQ multiplex PCR. Of about 60,000 clones listed, around 77% are singletons. Time point reported: blood 2 weeks post-SBRT. Treatment indicated: 15 Gy SBRT to primary tumor, nephrectomy 4 weeks later. The source material was blood, sampled from a patient whose treatment included radiotherapy and nephrectomy. The receptors come from a man aged 55-75 years with renal cell carcinoma.

The chain's CDR3 is CASSLVGTGVTDTQYF. The DNA for the CDR3 is TGTGCCAGCAGTTTAGTTGGGACAGGGGTAACAGATACGCAGTATTTT. This sequence joins TRBV27 and TRBJ2-3; TRBD1 matches 10 bases. V shed 2 bases, J shed 3 bases, and the junction held 5 bases outside the gene matches. Germline V gene lookup returns CDR1 MNHEY and CDR2 SMNVEV (reference sequence). CDR3 length: 16 residues.

With respect to this clone: Relative to the germline gene, one junction end is altered; a read error may explain this. V usage is TRBV10-3 and J usage is TRBJ2-3; TRBD2 matches at 13 bases. The germline V gene encodes CDR1 ENHRY and CDR2 SYGVKD. The CDR3 spans 16 residues. The CDR3 nucleotides read TGTGCCAGCAGTTCGGGGACTAGCGGGGCCCCAGATACGCAGTATTTT. It is translated as CASSSGTSGAPDTQYF.

The gene calls are TRBV5-6 and TRBJ2-3, with D unresolved. The CDR3 runs to 14 residues. Germline V lookup: CDR1 SGHDT, CDR2 YYEEEE. Trimming stripped 0 bases from V and 1 base from J, with 6 bases between. This CDR3 reads CASSLGFRTDTQYF. The CDR3 DNA sequence: TGTGCCAGCAGCTTGGGGTTCCGCACAGATACGCAGTATTTT.

The chain joins TRBV18 to TRBJ2-5; D unresolved. Germline V gene sequence: CDR1 KGHSH, CDR2 LQKENI. V shed 6 bases and J shed 5 bases, with 19 bases lying between them. The CDR3 totals 15 residues. As DNA, the CDR3 is TGTGCCAGCTCCCCTGGGTTGGCCTTGGAGGAGACCCAGTACTTC. Residues: CASSPGLALEETQYF.

The rearrangement uses TRBV27 and TRBJ1-4; tentatively, D is TRBD1 (5 bases). Per germline, CDR1 MNHEY and CDR2 SMNVEV (reference sequence). CDR3 size: 16 residues. V was trimmed by 6 bases and J by 0 bases, leaving 14 bases between them. Here the CDR3 DNA reads TGTGCCAGCAGACCCAATAGGGGCCCAACTAATGAAAAACTGTTTTTT. Translating it yields CASRPNRGPTNEKLFF.

The chain uses TRBV4-3 and TRBJ2-7, with TRBD2 matching over 10 bases. The CDR3 length is 19 residues. Germline CDR1 is LGHNA and CDR2 is YSLEER. Trimming removed 7 bases from V and 2 bases from J; junction bases left unmatched: 20. CDR3 sequence (DNA): TGCGCCAGCACCAAGACCGGGACATGCACTAGCGGGGAACCCTACGAGCAGTACTTC. Residues: CASTKTGTCTSGEPYEQYF.

This chain joins TRBV19 and TRBJ2-1; 15 positions match TRBD2. Looked up from germline, CDR1 is LNHDA and CDR2 is SQIVND (reference sequence). This CDR3 has 14 residues. The V gene end was trimmed by 5 bases and the J gene end by 10 bases; junction bases not matched to a gene: 3. The DNA for the CDR3 is TGTGCCAGTAGTCCTGGACTAGCGGGAGGGGAGCAGTTCTTC. It is translated as CASSPGLAGGEQFF.

The rearrangement links TRBV2 to TRBJ1-1; 9 nucleotides align to TRBD1. The V gene end was trimmed by 4 bases and the J gene end by 3 bases; junction bases not matched to a gene: 3. Germline CDR1 reads SNHLY; CDR2 reads FYNNEI. CDR3 length: 14 residues. The CDR3 nucleotides are TGTGCCAGCAGTGGGACAGGGGTATACACTGAAGCTTTCTTT. As protein: CASSGTGVYTEAFF.

V usage is TRBV5-8 and J usage is TRBJ2-7; 12 positions agree with TRBD1. V lost 2 bases to trimming and J lost 7 bases; unmatched junction nucleotides: 4. Germline V gene data show CDR1 as SGHTS and CDR2 as YDEGEE. The CDR3 sequence is 14 residues long. CDR3 nucleotides: TGTGCCAGCAGCTTATGGGACAGGGGGCGAGAGCAGTACTTC. It yields the protein CASSLWDRGREQYF. Combining the CDR3 with reference TRBV5-8 and TRBJ2-7 gives the whole variable domain EAGVTQSPTHLIKTRGQQATLRCSPISGHTSVYWYQQALGLGLQFLLWYDEGEERNRGNFPPRFSGRQFPNYSSELNVNALELEDSALYLCASSLWDRGREQYFGPGTRLTVT.

This clone has just a few counts. The chain recombines TRBV11-2 with TRBJ1-1; weak D call: TRBD1 (5 bases). The CDR3 is 13 residues long. The germline gives CDR1 SGHAT, CDR2 FQNNGV. V lost 1 base and J 6 bases, leaving 9 bases between the germline ends. The CDR3 DNA follows: TGTGCCAGCAGCTTAGTAGGGGACCCTGAAGCTTTCTTT. Its translation is CASSLVGDPEAFF.

The genes are TRBV19 and TRBJ2-7; a possible D gene is TRBD1 (5 bases). V dropped 1 base and J dropped 6 bases, with 13 bases sitting between them. Per germline, CDR1 LNHDA and CDR2 SQIVND (reference sequence). The CDR3 consists of 14 residues. The CDR3 DNA sequence: TGTGCCAGTAGTATAGCTGGCAGGGCGAGCGAGCAGTACTTC. Translating it yields CASSIAGRASEQYF.

The rearrangement joins TRBV29-1 to TRBJ2-1; a possible D gene is TRBD2 (6 bases). The germline V gene encodes CDR1 SQVTM and CDR2 ANQGSEA. The CDR3 spans 13 residues. V was cut by 6 bases and J by 0 bases, with 9 bases left in between. The CDR3 loop reads CSVEGSSYNEQFF. CDR3 DNA sequence: TGCAGCGTGGAGGGGAGCTCCTACAATGAGCAGTTCTTC.

This clone was detected a few times. The rearrangement joins TRBV11-2 to TRBJ2-7; 12 bases align to TRBD2. The junction had 5 bases not matched to a gene; V was cut back by 6 bases and J by 2 bases. Germline V gene data show CDR1 as SGHAT and CDR2 as FQNNGV. The CDR3 is made up of 15 amino acids. CDR3 amino acids: CASSLGLAGPYEQYF. Here the CDR3 DNA reads TGTGCCAGCAGTCTCGGACTAGCGGGGCCCTACGAGCAGTACTTC.

The chain joins TRBV5-1 to TRBJ2-3, with 7 nucleotides matching TRBD2. V was clipped by 4 bases and J by 2 bases; unmatched bases: 10. This CDR3 comprises 16 residues. CDR1 is SGHRS, CDR2 YFSETQ, per germline. Written as DNA, the CDR3 is TGCGCCAGCAGCCGATCCCAGCGGGGAACCACAGATACGCAGTATTTT. As protein: CASSRSQRGTTDTQYF.

In its sample, this clone was seen a few times. The V and J genes are TRBV7-2 and TRBJ2-3, with D hard to call. The length of the CDR3 is 15 residues. Per the germline V gene, CDR1 is SGHTA and CDR2 is FQGNSA. The V and J ends lost 4 bases and 1 base respectively, with 12 bases between them. DNA for the CDR3: TGTGCCAGCAGCTCCAACTACCTCCGCACAGATACGCAGTATTTT. It is translated as CASSSNYLRTDTQYF.

This chain uses TRBV18 with TRBJ2-2, with TRBD2 matching over 9 bases. The V gene end was trimmed by 4 bases and the J gene end by 4 bases; junction bases not matched to a gene: 4. Germline lookup yields CDR1 KGHSH and CDR2 LQKENI. The CDR3 is 15 amino acids. The CDR3: CASSRSGGVTGELFF. The CDR3, as DNA: TGTGCCAGCTCACGTAGCGGGGGAGTCACCGGGGAGCTGTTTTTT. Complete variable domain (other parts from reference TRBV18 and TRBJ2-2): NAGVMQNPRHLVRRRGQEARLRCSPMKGHSHVYWYRQLPEEGLKFMVYLQKENIIDESGMPKERFSAEFPKEGPSILRIQQVVRGDSAAYFCASSRSGGVTGELFFGEGSRLTVL.

V gene TRBV19 combines with J gene TRBJ1-1; D is undetermined. The V gene's germline CDR1 is LNHDA and CDR2 SQIVND (reference sequence). The CDR3 spans 13 residues. Trimming shortened V by 7 bases and J by 4 bases, and 13 bases separated the two germline ends. CDR3 protein: CASTREMITEAFF. Written as DNA, the CDR3 is TGTGCCAGTACACGGGAGATGATCACTGAAGCTTTCTTT.

The chain combines TRBV5-6 with TRBJ2-5; D remains unclear. Trimming took 2 bases from V and 2 from J, leaving 7 bases between them. This CDR3 region has 13 residues. Germline lookup yields CDR1 SGHDT and CDR2 YYEEEE. This chain's CDR3 is CASSFTEQETQYF. The CDR3 DNA reads TGTGCCAGCAGCTTTACGGAACAAGAGACCCAGTACTTC.

This chain links TRBV19 with TRBJ1-1; maybe TRBD1 (6 bases). In germline, CDR1 is LNHDA, CDR2 SQIVND (reference sequence). Trimming pared 5 bases from V and 0 bases from J, leaving 13 bases between. The CDR3 consists of 15 residues. The CDR3 loop is CASSRSGQLNTEAFF. CDR3 in DNA: TGTGCCAGTAGTCGCTCCGGACAGCTGAACACTGAAGCTTTCTTT.

This clone came up a few times. The J gene is TRBJ1-1, the V gene TRBV14; the D is unclear. The germline V gene encodes CDR1 SGHDN and CDR2 FVKESK. This CDR3 is 11 amino acids long. V was clipped by 1 base and J by 8 bases, with 5 bases between them. The CDR3 DNA follows: TGTGCCAGCAGCCAAGTTGGGGAAGCTTTCTTT. This encodes CASSQVGEAFF.

The chain links TRBV6-1 to TRBJ1-2; D possibly corresponds to TRBD1 (6 bases). V was pared by 3 bases and J by 4 bases, with 15 bases between. The V gene's germline CDR1 is MNHNS and CDR2 SASEGT. The CDR3 runs to 15 residues. CDR3 loop: CASSEGDRRGYGYTF. The CDR3 nucleotides are TGTGCCAGCAGTGAGGGAGACAGGAGGGGCTATGGCTACACCTTC.

This clone was detected only once. The gene calls are TRBV21-1 and TRBJ1-6; the D segment call TRBD1 is taken from the table without a DNA check. TRBV21-1 constitutes a pseudogene. This CDR3 comprises 16 residues. The chain's CDR3 is CASSKDRWQGSSPLHF. CDR3 DNA: TGTGCCAGCAGCAAAGATAGGTGGCAGGGGAGTTCACCCCTCCACTTT.